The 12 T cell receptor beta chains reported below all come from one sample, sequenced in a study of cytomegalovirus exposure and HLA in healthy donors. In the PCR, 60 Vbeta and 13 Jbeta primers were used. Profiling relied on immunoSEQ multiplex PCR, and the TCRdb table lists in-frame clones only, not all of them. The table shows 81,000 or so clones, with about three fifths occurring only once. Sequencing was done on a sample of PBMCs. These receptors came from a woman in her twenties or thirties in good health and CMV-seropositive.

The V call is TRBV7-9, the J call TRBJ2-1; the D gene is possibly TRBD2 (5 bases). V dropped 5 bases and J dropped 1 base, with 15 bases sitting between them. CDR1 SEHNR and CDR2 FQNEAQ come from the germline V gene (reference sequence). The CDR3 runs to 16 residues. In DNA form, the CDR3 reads TGTGCCAGCAGCCCAACGGAGGTTTGGTCCTACAATGAGCAGTTCTTC. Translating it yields CASSPTEVWSYNEQFF.

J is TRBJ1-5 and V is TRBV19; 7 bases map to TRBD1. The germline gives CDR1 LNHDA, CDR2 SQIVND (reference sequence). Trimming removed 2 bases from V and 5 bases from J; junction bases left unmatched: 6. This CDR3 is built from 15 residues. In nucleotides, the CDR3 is TGTGCCAGTAGTATAATAGCGCAGGGGGATCAGCCCCAGCATTTT. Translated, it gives CASSIIAQGDQPQHF.

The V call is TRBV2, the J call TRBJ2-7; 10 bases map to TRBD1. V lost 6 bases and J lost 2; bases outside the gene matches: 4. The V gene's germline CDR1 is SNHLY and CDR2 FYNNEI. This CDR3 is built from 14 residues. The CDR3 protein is CASSRDRGTYEQYF. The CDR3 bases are TGTGCCAGCAGCCGGGACAGGGGCACCTACGAGCAGTACTTC.

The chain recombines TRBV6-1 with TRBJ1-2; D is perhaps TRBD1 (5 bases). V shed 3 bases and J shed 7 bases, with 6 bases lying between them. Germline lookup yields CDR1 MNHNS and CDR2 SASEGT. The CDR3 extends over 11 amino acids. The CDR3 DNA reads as TGTGCCAGCAGTGAGGGGCTTGGCTACACCTTC. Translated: CASSEGLGYTF.

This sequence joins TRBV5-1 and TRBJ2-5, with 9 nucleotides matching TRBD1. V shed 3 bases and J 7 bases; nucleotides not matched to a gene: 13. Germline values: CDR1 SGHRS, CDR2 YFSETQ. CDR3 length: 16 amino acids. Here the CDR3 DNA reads TGCGCCAGCAGCTCGATGGGACAGGGAACTTCTGGGACCCAGTACTTC. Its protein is CASSSMGQGTSGTQYF.

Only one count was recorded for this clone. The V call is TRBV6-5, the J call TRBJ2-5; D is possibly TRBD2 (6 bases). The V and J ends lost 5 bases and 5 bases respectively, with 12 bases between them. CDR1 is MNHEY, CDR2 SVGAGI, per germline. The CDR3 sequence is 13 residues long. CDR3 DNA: TGTGCCAGCAGTCGTTGGCGGGGTGAGACCCAGTACTTC. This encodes CASSRWRGETQYF.

Here the CDR3 DNA reads TGTGCCAGCAGCTTATCGCGCCCTTACTACGAGCAGTACTTC. It is translated as CASSLSRPYYEQYF. The chain carries TRBV7-2 and TRBJ2-7; D is undetermined. Germline V gene lookup returns CDR1 SGHTA and CDR2 FQGNSA. V gave up 2 bases and J gave up 3 bases, with 11 bases separating them. There are 14 residues in the CDR3. The entire variable domain, with the rest obtained from reference TRBV7-2 and TRBJ2-7, is as follows: GAGVSQSPSNKVTEKGKDVELRCDPISGHTALYWYRQSLGQGLEFLIYFQGNSAPDKSGLPSDRFSAERTGGSVSTLTIQRTQQEDSAVYLCASSLSRPYYEQYFGPGTRLTVT.

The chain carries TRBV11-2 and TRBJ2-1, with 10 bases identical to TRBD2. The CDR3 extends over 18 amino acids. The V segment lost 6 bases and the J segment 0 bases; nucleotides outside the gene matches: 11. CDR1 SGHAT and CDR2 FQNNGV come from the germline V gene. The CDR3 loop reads CASRTYSGGPLSYNEQFF. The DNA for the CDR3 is TGTGCCAGCAGGACCTATAGCGGGGGGCCGCTCTCCTACAATGAGCAGTTCTTC.

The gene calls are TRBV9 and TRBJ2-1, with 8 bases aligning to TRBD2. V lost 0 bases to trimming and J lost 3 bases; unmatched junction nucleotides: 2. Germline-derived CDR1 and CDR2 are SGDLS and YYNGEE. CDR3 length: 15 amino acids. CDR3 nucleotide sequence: TGTGCCAGCAGCGTAGGAGCGGGGGACTACAATGAGCAGTTCTTC. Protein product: CASSVGAGDYNEQFF.

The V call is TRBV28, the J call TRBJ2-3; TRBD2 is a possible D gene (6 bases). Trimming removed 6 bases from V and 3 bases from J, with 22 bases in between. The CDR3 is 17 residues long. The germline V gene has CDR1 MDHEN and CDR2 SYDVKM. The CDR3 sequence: CASRGVWTTLGTDTQYF. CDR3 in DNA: TGTGCCAGCAGGGGGGTATGGACTACCCTGGGGACAGATACGCAGTATTTT.

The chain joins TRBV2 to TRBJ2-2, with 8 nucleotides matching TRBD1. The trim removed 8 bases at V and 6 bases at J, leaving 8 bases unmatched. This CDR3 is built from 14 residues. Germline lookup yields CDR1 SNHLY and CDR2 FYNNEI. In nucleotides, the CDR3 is TGTGCCAGCGGGCGGACAGGGATGTCCGGGGAGCTGTTTTTT. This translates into CASGRTGMSGELFF.

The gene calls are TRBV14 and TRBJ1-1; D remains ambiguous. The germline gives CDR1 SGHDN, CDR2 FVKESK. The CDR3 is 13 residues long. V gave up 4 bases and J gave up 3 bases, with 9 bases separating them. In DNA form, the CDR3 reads TGTGCCAGCAGCCTAATACGGGACACTGAAGCTTTCTTT. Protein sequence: CASSLIRDTEAFF. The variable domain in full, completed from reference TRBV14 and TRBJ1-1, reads EAGVTQFPSHSVIEKGQTVTLRCDPISGHDNLYWYRRVMGKEIKFLLHFVKESKQDESGMPNNRFLAERTGGTYSTLKVQPAELEDSGVYFCASSLIRDTEAFFGQGTRLTVV.